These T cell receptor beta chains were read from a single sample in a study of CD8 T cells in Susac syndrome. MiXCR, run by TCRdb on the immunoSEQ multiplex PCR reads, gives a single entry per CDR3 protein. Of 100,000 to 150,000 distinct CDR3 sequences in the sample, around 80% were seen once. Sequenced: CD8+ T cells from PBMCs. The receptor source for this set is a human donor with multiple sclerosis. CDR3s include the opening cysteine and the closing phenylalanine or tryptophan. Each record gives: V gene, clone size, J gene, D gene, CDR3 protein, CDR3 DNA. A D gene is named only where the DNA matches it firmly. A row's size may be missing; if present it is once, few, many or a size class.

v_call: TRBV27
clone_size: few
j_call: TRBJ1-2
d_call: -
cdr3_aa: CASSSAAGGWYGYTF
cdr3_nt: TGTGCCAGCAGTTCCGCCGCGGGGGGCTGGTATGGCTACACCTTC

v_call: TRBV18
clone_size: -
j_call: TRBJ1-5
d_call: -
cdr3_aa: CASSPWATDDHSNQPQHF
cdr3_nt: TGTGCCAGCTCACCTTGGGCGACAGATGATCATAGCAATCAGCCCCAGCATTTT

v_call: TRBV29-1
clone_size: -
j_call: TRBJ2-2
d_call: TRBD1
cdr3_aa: CSVLGTGGSGELFF
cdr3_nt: TGCAGCGTCCTCGGGACAGGGGGCTCCGGGGAGCTGTTTTTT

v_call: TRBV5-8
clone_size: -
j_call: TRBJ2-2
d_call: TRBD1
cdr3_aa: CASSFYRGSGELFF
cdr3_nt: TGTGCCAGCAGCTTTTACAGGGGTTCCGGGGAGCTGTTTTTT

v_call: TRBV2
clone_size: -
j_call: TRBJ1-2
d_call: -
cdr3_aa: CASRGTDFDYGYTF
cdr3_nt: TGTGCCAGCAGGGGGACGGATTTTGACTATGGCTACACCTTC

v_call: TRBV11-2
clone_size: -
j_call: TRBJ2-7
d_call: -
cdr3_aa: CASRRSYEQYF
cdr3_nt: TGTGCCAGCAGGAGAAGCTACGAGCAGTACTTC

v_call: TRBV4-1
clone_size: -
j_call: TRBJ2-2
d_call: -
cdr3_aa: CASSQVGQGRELFF
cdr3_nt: TGCGCCAGCAGCCAAGTGGGTCAGGGAAGGGAGCTGTTTTTT

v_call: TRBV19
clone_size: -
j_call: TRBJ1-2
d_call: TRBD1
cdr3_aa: CASSLGQGAYGYTF
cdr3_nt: TGTGCCAGTAGTCTGGGACAGGGGGCCTATGGCTACACCTTC

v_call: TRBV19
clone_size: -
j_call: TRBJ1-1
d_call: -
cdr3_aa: CASSMGQRGTEAFF
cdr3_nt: TGTGCCAGTAGTATGGGCCAGAGGGGCACTGAAGCTTTCTTT

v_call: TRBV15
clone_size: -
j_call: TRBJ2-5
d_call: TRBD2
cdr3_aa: CATSRDRLAGGPTETQYF
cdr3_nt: TGTGCCACCAGCAGAGATCGACTAGCGGGAGGGCCGACGGAGACCCAGTACTTC

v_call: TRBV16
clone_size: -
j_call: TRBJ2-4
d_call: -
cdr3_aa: CASSPLLGKNIQYF
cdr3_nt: TGTGCCAGCAGCCCCCTTTTGGGGAAAAACATTCAGTACTTC

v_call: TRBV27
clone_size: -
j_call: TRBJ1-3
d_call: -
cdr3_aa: CASSLAPGNTIYF
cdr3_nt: TGTGCCAGCAGTTTGGCGCCCGGAAACACCATATATTTT

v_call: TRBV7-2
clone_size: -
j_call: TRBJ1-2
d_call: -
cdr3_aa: CASSLDPGTVYGYTF
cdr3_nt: TGTGCCAGCAGCTTAGACCCAGGAACCGTCTATGGCTACACCTTC

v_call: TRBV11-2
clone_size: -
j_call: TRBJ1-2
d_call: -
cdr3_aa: CASSAPGPDGYTF
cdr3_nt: TGTGCCAGCAGTGCACCGGGACCCGATGGCTACACCTTC

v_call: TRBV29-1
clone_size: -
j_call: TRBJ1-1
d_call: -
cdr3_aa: CSVEEAEAFF
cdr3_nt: TGCAGCGTTGAAGAGGCTGAAGCTTTCTTT

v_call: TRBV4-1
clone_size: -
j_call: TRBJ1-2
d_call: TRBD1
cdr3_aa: CASSQVGDRGNGYTF
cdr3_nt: TGCGCCAGCAGCCAAGTGGGGGACAGGGGAAATGGCTACACCTTC

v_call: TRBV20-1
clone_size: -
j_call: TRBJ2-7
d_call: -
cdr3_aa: CSARDPFRDVTYEQYF
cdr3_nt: TGCAGTGCTAGAGATCCGTTCCGGGACGTCACCTACGAGCAGTACTTC

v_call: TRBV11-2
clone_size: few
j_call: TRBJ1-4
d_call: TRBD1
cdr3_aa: CASSFMPGTAHEKLFF
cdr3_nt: TGTGCCAGCAGCTTCATGCCCGGGACAGCGCATGAAAAACTGTTTTTT

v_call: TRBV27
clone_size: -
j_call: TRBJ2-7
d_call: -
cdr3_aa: CASSLEGESSYEQYF
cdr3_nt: TGTGCCAGCAGTTTAGAGGGGGAAAGCTCCTACGAGCAGTACTTC

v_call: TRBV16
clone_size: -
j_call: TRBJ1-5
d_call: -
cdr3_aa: CASSPFGGYQPQHF
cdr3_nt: TGTGCCAGCAGCCCGTTTGGGGGGTATCAGCCCCAGCATTTT

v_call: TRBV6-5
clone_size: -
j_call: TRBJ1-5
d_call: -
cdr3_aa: CASSPLENQPQHF
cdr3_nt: TGTGCCAGCAGCCCTCTTGAAAATCAGCCCCAGCATTTT

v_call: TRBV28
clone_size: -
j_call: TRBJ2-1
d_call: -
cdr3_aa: CASRHRDGNNEQFF
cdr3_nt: TGTGCCAGCAGGCACCGGGACGGGAACAATGAGCAGTTCTTC

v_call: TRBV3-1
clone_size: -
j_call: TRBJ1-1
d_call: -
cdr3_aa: CASSQSHLNTEAFF
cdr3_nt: TGTGCCAGCAGCCAAAGCCATCTGAACACTGAAGCTTTCTTT

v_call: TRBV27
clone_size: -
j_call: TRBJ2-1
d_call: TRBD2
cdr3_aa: CASSPIQLADLYNEQFF
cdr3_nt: TGTGCCAGCAGCCCAATCCAACTAGCGGACCTTTACAATGAGCAGTTCTTC

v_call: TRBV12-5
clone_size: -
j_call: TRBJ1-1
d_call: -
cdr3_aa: CASGLDRRGGTEAFF
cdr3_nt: TGTGCTAGTGGTTTGGATCGCAGAGGGGGCACTGAAGCTTTCTTT

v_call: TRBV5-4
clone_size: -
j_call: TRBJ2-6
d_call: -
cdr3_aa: CASSSRQSGANVLTF
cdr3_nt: TGTGCCAGCAGCTCACGACAGTCTGGGGCCAACGTCCTGACTTTC

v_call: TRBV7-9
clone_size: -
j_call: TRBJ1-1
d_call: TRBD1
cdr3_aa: CASSRTGGNEAFF
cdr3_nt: TGTGCCAGCAGCAGGACAGGGGGGAATGAAGCTTTCTTT